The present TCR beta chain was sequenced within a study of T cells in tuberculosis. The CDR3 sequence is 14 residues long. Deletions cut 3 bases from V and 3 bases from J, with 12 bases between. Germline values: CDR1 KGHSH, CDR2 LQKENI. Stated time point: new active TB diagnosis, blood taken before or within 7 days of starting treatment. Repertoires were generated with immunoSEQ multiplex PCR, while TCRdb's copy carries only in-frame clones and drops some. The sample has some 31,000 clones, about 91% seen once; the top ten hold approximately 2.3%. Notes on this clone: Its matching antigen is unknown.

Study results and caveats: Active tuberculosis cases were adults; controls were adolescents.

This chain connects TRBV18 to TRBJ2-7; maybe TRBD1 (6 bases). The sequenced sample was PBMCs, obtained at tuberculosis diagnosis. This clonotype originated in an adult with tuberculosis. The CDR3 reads CASSPSGQHYEQYF. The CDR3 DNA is TGTGCCAGCTCACCTTCCGGACAGCACTACGAGCAGTACTTC.